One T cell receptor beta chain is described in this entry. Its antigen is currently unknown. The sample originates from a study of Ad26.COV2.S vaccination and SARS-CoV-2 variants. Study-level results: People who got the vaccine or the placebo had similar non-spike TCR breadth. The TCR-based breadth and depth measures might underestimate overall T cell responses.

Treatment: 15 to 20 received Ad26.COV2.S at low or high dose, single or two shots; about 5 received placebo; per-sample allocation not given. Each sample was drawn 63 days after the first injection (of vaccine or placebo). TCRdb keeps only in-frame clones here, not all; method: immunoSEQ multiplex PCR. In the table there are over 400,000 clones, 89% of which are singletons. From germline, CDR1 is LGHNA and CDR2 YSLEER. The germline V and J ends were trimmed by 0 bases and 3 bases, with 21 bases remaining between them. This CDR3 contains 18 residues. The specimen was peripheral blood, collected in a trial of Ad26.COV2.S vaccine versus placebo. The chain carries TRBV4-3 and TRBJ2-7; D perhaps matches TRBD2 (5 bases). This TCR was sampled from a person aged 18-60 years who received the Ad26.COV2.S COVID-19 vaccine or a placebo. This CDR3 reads CASSQDVPGFSLDYEQYF. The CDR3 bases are TGCGCCAGCAGCCAAGATGTCCCGGGGTTCTCATTGGACTACGAGCAGTACTTC.